One sample yielded the 26 T cell receptor beta chains listed below, sequenced in a study of T cells in Graves' hyperthyroidism and ophthalmopathy (dated by TCRdb to about 2019). The method behind the library was multiplex PCR. Data came from an Illumina HiSeq 2000. The TCR beta CDR3 regions were amplified from the RNA transcripts. The first round of RT-PCR for the TCR CDR3 was performed with the HTBI primer set and the Qiagen OneStep RT-PCR kit. TCRdb trimmed public reads at Q25 via fastp, called clones via MiXCR and kept in-frame beta chains. Duplicate CDR3 protein sequences are folded into a single record with the most common DNA and genes. For this sample there are some 600,000 distinct CDR3 sequences; roughly 14% appear just once. The ten top clones hold almost 6% of the sample. The sample taken for sequencing was blood. The origin of the receptors is a woman aged 25 to 39 with Graves' hyperthyroidism that later progressed to Graves' ophthalmopathy.

The genes are TRBV9 and TRBJ1-1; 7 nucleotides line up with TRBD1. Germline assignment: CDR1 SGDLS and CDR2 YYNGEE. The CDR3 length is 14 residues. The V gene end was trimmed by 5 bases and the J gene end by 5 bases; junction bases not matched to a gene: 9. The DNA of the CDR3 is TGTGCCAGCAGGAAAGGGACAGCGGAAACTGAAGCTTTCTTT. Protein sequence: CASRKGTAETEAFF.

The chain is built from TRBV12-3 or TRBV12-4 and TRBJ2-7, with TRBD2 matching over 10 bases. The V segment lost 3 bases and the J segment 5 bases; nucleotides outside the gene matches: 1. This CDR3 has 13 residues. CDR3 coding DNA: TGTGCCAGCAGTTTGGGGACTAGCGACGAGCAGTACTTC. This gives the protein CASSLGTSDEQYF.

The chain links TRBV13 to TRBJ2-7; 9 bases align to TRBD2. The CDR3 extends over 15 amino acids. Germline CDR1 and CDR2: PRHDT and FYEKMQ (reference sequence). The junction had 8 bases not matched to a gene; V was cut back by 5 bases and J by 3 bases. CDR3 in amino acids: CASSRTLAGRYEQYF. The CDR3 DNA reads TGTGCCAGCAGCCGCACGCTAGCGGGACGCTACGAGCAGTACTTC. Full variable domain (remainder filled in from reference TRBV13 and TRBJ2-7): AAGVIQSPRHLIKEKRETATLKCYPIPRHDTVYWYQQGPGQDPQFLISFYEKMQSDKGSIPDRFSAQQFSDYHSELNMSSLELGDSALYFCASSRTLAGRYEQYFGPGTRLTVT.

This clonotype came up a few times. This rearrangement joins TRBV14 to TRBJ2-5; D is ambiguous. This CDR3 has 20 amino acids. The V end lost 4 bases, the J end lost 0 bases, and 27 bases lay between the germline ends. CDR1 and CDR2 (germline): SGHDN, FVKESK. CDR3 sequence reads: CASSPASSDHNQWYQETQYF. The DNA for the CDR3 is TGTGCCAGCAGCCCGGCTTCGAGCGATCATAATCAATGGTACCAAGAGACCCAGTACTTC.

This clonotype was seen more than once but under ten times. This chain connects TRBV20-1 to TRBJ1-6, with D maybe TRBD1 (5 bases). The V end was cut by 4 bases, the J end by 8 bases, with 21 bases between. This CDR3 spans 16 amino acids. CDR1 is DFQATT and CDR2 is SNEGSKA in the germline V gene (reference sequence). CDR3 amino acids: CSAKRTAGGLDSPLHF. The CDR3 DNA is TGCAGTGCTAAGAGGACTGCCGGGGGATTGGATTCACCCCTCCACTTT.

This clonotype was recorded many times. The chain employs TRBV30 and TRBJ1-2; D not certain. The CDR3 is 15 residues long. Trimming removed 4 bases at V and 5 bases at J, with 20 bases between. Germline V gene data show CDR1 as GTSNPN and CDR2 as SVGIG (reference sequence). CDR3 region: CAWIRFAGAQYGYTF. CDR3 sequence (DNA): TGTGCCTGGATCCGATTCGCGGGCGCCCAATATGGCTACACCTTC.

This clonotype was picked up a small number of times. The chain has TRBV6-1 and TRBJ2-1; 7 bases are shared with TRBD2. V shed 7 bases, J shed 4 bases, and the junction held 13 bases outside the gene matches. Germline lookup yields CDR1 MNHNS and CDR2 SASEGT. The CDR3 spans 16 residues. The DNA for the CDR3 is TGTGCCAGCACCCCTCGGTATGGCGGGAGTTACAATGAGCAGTTCTTC. Its protein is CASTPRYGGSYNEQFF.

Ten or more counts support this clonotype. V gene TRBV5-8 combines with J gene TRBJ1-2, with a weak D call TRBD1 (6 bases). The CDR3 has 14 amino acids. Germline loops: CDR1 SGHTS, CDR2 YDEGEE. V shed 4 bases and J shed 2 bases, with 12 bases lying between them. CDR3 in DNA: TGTGCCAGCAGCCGTCGGGGGCCCAACTATGGCTACACCTTC. Translating gives CASSRRGPNYGYTF.

The sample holds many counts of this clonotype. The chain links TRBV29-1 to TRBJ2-1; D possibly corresponds to TRBD2 (6 bases). The germline V gene has CDR1 SQVTM and CDR2 ANQGSEA. V gave up 7 bases and J gave up 6 bases, with 16 bases separating them. The CDR3 has 13 residues. The CDR3 DNA reads TGCAGCGCCCGACTAGTGGCGGCCAATGAGCAGTTCTTC. Translation: CSARLVAANEQFF.

This clonotype was counted at least ten times. The gene calls are TRBV30 and TRBJ2-1, with 10 nucleotides matching TRBD2. V shed 0 bases, J shed 9 bases, and the junction held 11 bases outside the gene matches. The CDR3 length is 16 residues. The germline gives CDR1 GTSNPN, CDR2 SVGIG (reference sequence). In DNA form, the CDR3 reads TGTGCCTGGAGTGTAGGGGCTAGCGGGAGTAGAGGTGAGCAGTTCTTC. Its protein is CAWSVGASGSRGEQFF. The full variable domain, completed using reference TRBV30 and TRBJ2-1, is SQTIHQWPATLVQPVGSPLSLECTVEGTSNPNLYWYRQAAGRGLQLLFYSVGIGQISSEVPQNLSASRPQDRQFILSSKKLLLSDSGFYLCAWSVGASGSRGEQFFGPGTRLTVL.

This clonotype was recorded at least ten times. The V gene is TRBV20-1, the J gene TRBJ1-1; 8 nucleotides line up with TRBD1. Looked up from germline, CDR1 is DFQATT and CDR2 is SNEGSKA (reference sequence). The CDR3 loop spans 13 amino acids. Trimming removed 5 bases from V and 2 bases from J; junction bases left unmatched: 4. The CDR3 loop is CSAHRGSNTEAFF. CDR3 coding DNA: TGCAGTGCTCACAGGGGGAGTAACACTGAAGCTTTCTTT.

This chain uses TRBV3-1 with TRBJ2-1, with TRBD1 identical over 7 bases. The J segment lost 8 bases and the V segment lost 1 base, leaving 8 bases of the junction unmatched. CDR3 length: 15 residues. Germline lookup yields CDR1 LGHDT and CDR2 YNNKEL (reference sequence). The CDR3 is CASSQGSRGQYEQFF. The CDR3 region has the DNA TGTGCCAGCAGCCAAGGCTCTAGGGGGCAATATGAGCAGTTCTTC.

The sample holds a few counts of this clonotype. A junction boundary mismatches the germline segment, possibly from a read error. The gene calls are TRBV14 and TRBJ2-1; tentatively, D is TRBD1 or TRBD2 (5 bases each). Germline V gene sequence: CDR1 SGHDN, CDR2 FVKESK. The CDR3 has 16 residues. CDR3 nucleotides: TGTGCCAGCAGCCAACCCGGGGCTAGCTGGTTCAATGAGCAGTGCTTC. Translated: CASSQPGASWFNEQCF.

This clonotype was seen ten or more times. CDR3 region: CASQRGPSSYNEQFF. For the CDR3, the DNA is TGTGCCTCCCAGAGGGGCCCCAGCTCCTACAATGAGCAGTTCTTC. This chain links TRBV19 with TRBJ2-1; possibly TRBD1 or TRBD2 for D (5 bases each). V was pared by 11 bases and J by 0 bases, with 17 bases between. The CDR3 has 15 residues. The germline CDR1 and CDR2 sequences are LNHDA and SQIVND (reference sequence).

This clonotype was observed a handful of times. The V and J genes are TRBV12-3 or TRBV12-4 and TRBJ2-1, with 8 nucleotides matching TRBD2. The CDR3 is made up of 15 amino acids. After removal of 1 base from V and 3 bases from J, the junction contained 2 bases not matched to a gene. The CDR3 here is CASSLVSGVYNEQFF. The CDR3 nucleotides are TGTGCCAGCAGTTTAGTTAGCGGGGTCTACAATGAGCAGTTCTTC.

This clonotype was seen only a few times. The CDR3: CASSIRDRDNEQFF. The CDR3 bases are TGTGCCAGTAGTATAAGGGACAGAGACAATGAGCAGTTCTTC. The chain joins TRBV19 to TRBJ2-1; 7 bases match TRBD1. The CDR3 contains 14 residues. The trim removed 2 bases at V and 5 bases at J, leaving 3 bases unmatched. The V gene's germline CDR1 is LNHDA and CDR2 SQIVND (reference sequence).

This clonotype was counted many times. This sequence joins TRBV6-2 or TRBV6-3 and TRBJ2-7; the D gene is possibly TRBD1 (5 bases). Germline CDR1 and CDR2: MNHEY and SVGEGT. V shed 5 bases and J shed 2 bases, with 16 bases lying between them. The CDR3 contains 15 residues. This CDR3 is CASSGAGPIPYEQYF. The CDR3 nucleotides are TGTGCCAGCAGTGGGGCAGGCCCTATCCCCTACGAGCAGTACTTC.

This clonotype turned up a few times. The V call is TRBV25-1, the J call TRBJ2-7; maybe TRBD1 (6 bases). Trimming took off 4 bases at V and 0 bases at J, with 16 bases between the two ends. Looked up from germline, CDR1 is MGHDK and CDR2 is SYGVNS. This CDR3 is 16 amino acids long. The CDR3: CASSASDRHFSYEQYF. CDR3 coding DNA: TGTGCCAGCAGTGCCTCGGACAGACACTTCTCCTACGAGCAGTACTTC.

This clonotype appeared many times. The chain is built from TRBV7-8 and TRBJ2-1, with D possibly matching TRBD1 (5 bases). This CDR3 contains 13 residues. Per the germline V gene, CDR1 is SGHVS and CDR2 is FQNEAQ. Trimming cost V 1 base and J 8 bases, with 9 bases left between them. CDR3 sequence: CASSLEGSHEQFF. The CDR3 DNA is TGTGCCAGCAGCTTAGAGGGGTCCCATGAGCAGTTCTTC.

This clonotype has at least ten counts. The chain employs TRBV18 and TRBJ2-3, with TRBD1 as a possible D gene (6 bases). Germline V gene data show CDR1 as KGHSH and CDR2 as LQKENI. This CDR3 has 14 residues. V lost 4 bases, J lost 2 bases, and 10 bases lay in between. The CDR3 protein is CASSLGQNTDTQYF. DNA for the CDR3: TGTGCCAGCTCACTCGGACAGAACACAGATACGCAGTATTTT.

This clonotype was picked up many times. This chain links TRBV29-1 with TRBJ2-2; D remains unclear. The CDR3 has 13 amino acids. From germline, CDR1 is SQVTM and CDR2 ANQGSEA. CDR3 in DNA: TGCAGTGCTCTTACAACAACCGCCGGGGAGCTGTTTTTT. It yields the protein CSALTTTAGELFF.

This clonotype was counted once. The chain has TRBV12-3 or TRBV12-4 and TRBJ2-1; 9 bases align to TRBD2. The V and J ends lost 2 bases and 5 bases, in that order; junction bases with no gene match: 16. The CDR3 consists of 19 residues. The CDR3 loop reads CASSLPRNSGRAVDNEQFF. The CDR3 coding sequence is TGTGCCAGCAGTTTACCTCGTAATAGCGGGAGAGCGGTGGACAATGAGCAGTTCTTC.

This clonotype was counted ten times or more. The rearrangement links TRBV20-1 to TRBJ2-5; 8 bases are shared with TRBD2. With 3 bases clipped from V and 4 bases from J, the junction kept 7 bases outside the gene matches. CDR3 size: 14 residues. Germline V gives CDR1 DFQATT, CDR2 SNEGSKA (reference sequence). The CDR3, as DNA: TGCAGTGCTAGTTCCAGCGGGAGCCTAGAGACCCAGTACTTC. Translating gives CSASSSGSLETQYF.

As to this clonotype: A read error may explain this, as a much larger clone is one base away. The chain couples TRBV12-3 or TRBV12-4 to TRBJ2-5, with 9 nucleotides matching TRBD2. The CDR3 loop spans 16 amino acids. J lost 4 bases, V lost 10 bases, and 16 bases had no gene match. The CDR3 here is CAISYPGREGRETQYF. The CDR3 coding sequence is TGTGCCATCAGCTACCCAGGGCGGGAGGGCCGAGAGACCCAGTACTTC.

The sample holds many counts of this clonotype. The rearrangement uses TRBV7-2 and TRBJ1-2; D is undetermined. The germline V gene encodes CDR1 SGHTA and CDR2 FQGNSA. V lost 5 bases to trimming and J lost 8 bases, with 12 bases between them. The CDR3 has 12 residues. CDR3 amino acids: CASSPRTFGYTF. CDR3 DNA sequence: TGTGCCAGCAGCCCAAGGACGTTCGGCTACACCTTC.

This clonotype has a count of ten or more. The chain couples TRBV7-2 to TRBJ2-7, with 7 bases identical to TRBD2. Germline V lookup: CDR1 SGHTA, CDR2 FQGNSA. After removal of 5 bases from V and 0 bases from J, the junction contained 19 bases not matched to a gene. The CDR3 covers 19 residues. CDR3 sequence (DNA): TGTGCCAGCAGCGTTAGTGGTCTCGGCGGGGGACTCTCCTCCTACGAGCAGTACTTC. It translates to CASSVSGLGGGLSSYEQYF.